The T cell receptor beta chain described here comes from a study of shared clonotypes between healthy human individuals. About the study: Per-donor plates numbered three CD4 naive, three CD4 memory, two CD8 naive and one CD8 memory.

This CDR3 has 14 residues. The germline V gene has CDR1 SNHLY and CDR2 FYNNEI. The V end was cut by 4 bases, the J end by 0 bases, with 9 bases between. Using about 0.2 ug DNA, about 30,000 T cell genomes, the sorted-subset replicate PCRs were run. The repertoire was sequenced with immunoSEQ multiplex PCR; TCRdb's copy has only in-frame clones and lacks some. The sample records 550,000 to 700,000 clones, 55% to 85% being singletons. Points from the study as a whole: Of the naive CD4 clonotypes, roughly 5.5% were shared across a few donors. Larger richness was generally estimated for naive than memory subsets.

Concerning this clone itself: Antigen: not known. Other DNA sequences in the sample encode the same CDR3.

This sequence joins TRBV2 and TRBJ1-1; weak D call: TRBD1 (6 bases). This clonotype was obtained from a woman in her twenties or thirties in good health. The sequencing input was memory CD4+ T cells sorted from blood. The subset was: CD45RA-negative fraction. CDR3 coding DNA: TGTGCCAGCAGTGCGGGGACACTGAACACTGAAGCTTTCTTT. This encodes CASSAGTLNTEAFF.